Below are 27 T cell receptor beta chains sequenced from a single sample in a study of blood T cell repertoires in COVID-19. Sequencing was performed with immunoSEQ multiplex PCR; in TCRdb, only in-frame clones are kept and a portion is missing. This sample has about 110,000 clones, with approximately 85% found just once. Sequencing was performed on peripheral blood. The receptors shown here come from a human donor in a cohort sampled during active COVID-19.

The chain couples TRBV4-1 to TRBJ2-3; 7 bases are shared with TRBD2. This CDR3 comprises 16 residues. Germline V gene data show CDR1 as MGHRA and CDR2 as YSYEKL. J was trimmed by 2 bases and V by 0 bases; bases with no gene match: 5. The CDR3 region has the DNA TGCGCCAGCAGCCAAGAGCGAGCGGGACCCACAGATACGCAGTATTTT. Residues: CASSQERAGPTDTQYF.

This clone was counted a few times. The rearrangement joins TRBV27 to TRBJ1-1; D unresolved. Trimming cost V 6 bases and J 7 bases, with 12 bases left between them. The V gene's germline CDR1 is MNHEY and CDR2 SMNVEV (reference sequence). The CDR3 is 12 amino acids. The CDR3 region is CASSRDRVEAFF. CDR3 in DNA: TGTGCCAGCAGCCGAGACCGGGTTGAAGCTTTCTTT.

This chain uses TRBV7-9 with TRBJ1-2, with D possibly matching TRBD1 (6 bases). Germline V gives CDR1 SEHNR, CDR2 FQNEAQ (reference sequence). Trimming pared 3 bases from V and 4 bases from J, leaving 12 bases between. CDR3 size: 14 residues. The CDR3 here is CASSLNTGSYGYTF. The CDR3 DNA follows: TGTGCCAGCAGCTTGAATACAGGGTCCTATGGCTACACCTTC.

This clone was observed a handful of times. The chain carries TRBV5-1 and TRBJ1-1, with D unresolved. Trimming shortened V by 0 bases and J by 4 bases, and 7 bases separated the two germline ends. CDR1 is SGHRS and CDR2 is YFSETQ in the germline V gene. The CDR3 is made up of 13 amino acids. The CDR3 sequence: CASSLAASTEAFF. As DNA, the CDR3 is TGCGCCAGCAGCTTGGCCGCTAGCACTGAAGCTTTCTTT.

The rearrangement uses TRBV4-1 and TRBJ1-4; D gene uncertain. Germline CDR1 reads MGHRA; CDR2 reads YSYEKL. CDR3 length: 15 amino acids. V was trimmed by 1 base and J by 6 bases, leaving 12 bases between them. The CDR3: CASSQGERRDEKLFF. The CDR3 coding sequence is TGCGCCAGCAGCCAAGGGGAGCGCAGAGATGAAAAACTGTTTTTT.

V is TRBV10-3 and J is TRBJ2-7, with TRBD2 as a possible D gene (5 bases). This CDR3 is built from 14 residues. The ends were cut back, 4 bases at V and 3 bases at J, with 13 bases in the middle. Germline CDR1 reads ENHRY; CDR2 reads SYGVKD. In DNA, the CDR3 is TGTGCCATCAGTGTTTTGGAGGCGCGCTACGAGCAGTACTTC. Its protein is CAISVLEARYEQYF.

This sequence joins TRBV27 and TRBJ2-7, with TRBD2 matching over 12 bases. The CDR3 runs to 15 residues. Losses at the gene ends were 2 bases for V and 4 bases for J; bases not matched to a gene: 3. Per germline, CDR1 MNHEY and CDR2 SMNVEV (reference sequence). The CDR3, as DNA: TGTGCCAGCAGTTTAGAGACTAGCGGGAGTTACGAGCAGTACTTC. Its translation: CASSLETSGSYEQYF.

This chain uses TRBV24-1 with TRBJ2-5; D not certain. Trimming left V 2 bases short and J 1 base short, with 7 bases between. The germline V gene encodes CDR1 KGHDR and CDR2 SFDVKD. This CDR3 has 14 residues. The CDR3 protein is CATSDWAGQETQYF. The DNA of the CDR3 is TGTGCCACCAGTGATTGGGCCGGCCAAGAGACCCAGTACTTC.

The V call is TRBV7-3, the J call TRBJ2-1, with TRBD1 matching over 8 bases. The CDR3 covers 14 residues. From germline, CDR1 is SGHTA and CDR2 FQGTGA. The J segment lost 6 bases and the V segment lost 4 bases, leaving 5 bases of the junction unmatched. DNA for the CDR3: TGTGCCAGCAGCTCGACAGGGGTTATCAATGAGCAGTTCTTC. Protein sequence: CASSSTGVINEQFF.

There are a few counts of this clone. The chain's CDR3 is CASSLLGGFGNTIYF. The CDR3 nucleotides are TGTGCCAGCAGTTTACTGGGAGGGTTTGGAAACACCATATATTTT. The rearrangement joins TRBV28 to TRBJ1-3; D remains ambiguous. Trimming took 2 bases from V and 3 from J, leaving 11 bases between them. CDR1 and CDR2 from the germline V gene are MDHEN and SYDVKM. The CDR3 covers 15 residues.

Only one count was recorded for this clone. The chain couples TRBV2 to TRBJ2-7, with 9 bases fitting TRBD2. Germline V gene lookup returns CDR1 SNHLY and CDR2 FYNNEI. With 7 bases clipped from V and 6 bases from J, the junction kept 1 base outside the gene matches. The CDR3 length is 11 residues. The CDR3 is CASTLAGEQYF. In DNA form, the CDR3 reads TGTGCCAGCACACTAGCGGGCGAGCAGTACTTC.

This clone was detected only once. The chain couples TRBV5-1 to TRBJ2-7; perhaps TRBD1 as D (6 bases). V lost 3 bases, J lost 6 bases, and 10 bases lay in between. The CDR3 sequence is 12 residues long. Germline CDR1 SGHRS, CDR2 YFSETQ. For the CDR3, the DNA is TGCGCCAGCAGCTATGGACAGTCCGAGCAGTACTTC. Its protein is CASSYGQSEQYF.

This clone was seen once. The genes are TRBV9 and TRBJ2-2; perhaps TRBD1 as D (6 bases). The CDR3 loop spans 12 amino acids. Trimming left V 5 bases short and J 5 bases short, with 7 bases between. Germline lookup yields CDR1 SGDLS and CDR2 YYNGEE. CDR3 nucleotide sequence: TGTGCCAGCAGACAGGGAACCGGGGAGCTGTTTTTT. This sequence encodes CASRQGTGELFF. The variable domain in full, with the rest retrieved from reference TRBV9 and TRBJ2-2, is DSGVTQTPKHLITATGQRVTLRCSPRSGDLSVYWYQQSLDQGLQFLIQYYNGEERAKGNILERFSAQQFPDLHSELNLSSLELGDSALYFCASRQGTGELFFGEGSRLTVL.

The J gene is TRBJ2-4, the V gene TRBV7-2, with 9 nucleotides matching TRBD2. Per germline, CDR1 SGHTA and CDR2 FQGNSA. The ends lost 4 bases at V and 1 base at J; junction bases unmatched: 2. This CDR3 has 15 amino acids. The CDR3 nucleotides read TGTGCCAGCAGCTGGAGCGGGAGGGCCAAAAACATTCAGTACTTC. This sequence encodes CASSWSGRAKNIQYF.

V and J are TRBV4-2 and TRBJ2-7; 9 bases agree with TRBD2. V lost 4 bases to trimming and J lost 1 base; unmatched junction nucleotides: 2. Germline CDR1 is LGHNA and CDR2 is YNFKEQ. The CDR3 is made up of 14 amino acids. CDR3 protein: CASSLAGESYEQYF. Written as DNA, the CDR3 is TGTGCCAGCAGCCTAGCGGGAGAGTCCTACGAGCAGTACTTC.

The V gene is TRBV6-6, the J gene TRBJ2-3, with 7 bases aligning to TRBD1. V shed 2 bases and J 1 base; nucleotides not matched to a gene: 3. This CDR3 comprises 15 residues. CDR1 and CDR2 from the germline V gene are MNHNY and SVGAGI (reference sequence). This CDR3 is CASSYGTAGTDTQYF. In DNA, the CDR3 is TGTGCCAGCAGTTACGGGACAGCGGGCACAGATACGCAGTATTTT.

This rearrangement joins TRBV7-8 to TRBJ2-7, with 11 bases fitting TRBD1. Trimming took 3 bases from V and 4 from J; bases not matched to a gene: 11. Germline CDR1 and CDR2: SGHVS and FQNEAQ. This CDR3 is 17 amino acids long. The CDR3 DNA reads TGTGCCAGCAGCTTCCTATGGCTTGGACAGGGGGCTTACGAGCAGTACTTC. Translated: CASSFLWLGQGAYEQYF. Combining the CDR3 with reference TRBV7-8 and TRBJ2-7 gives the whole variable domain GAGVSQSPRYKVAKRGQDVALRCDPISGHVSLFWYQQALGQGPEFLTYFQNEAQLDKSGLPSDRFFAERPEGSVSTLKIQRTQQEDSAVYLCASSFLWLGQGAYEQYFGPGTRLTVT.

The V and J genes are TRBV19 and TRBJ1-3; tentative D call: TRBD1 (6 bases). The CDR3 runs to 14 residues. V lost 7 bases and J 4 bases, leaving 14 bases between the germline ends. Germline V lookup: CDR1 LNHDA, CDR2 SQIVND (reference sequence). CDR3 nucleotides: TGTGCCAGTACCGCGGGGGCTCTGGGAAACACCATATATTTT. As protein: CASTAGALGNTIYF.

The chain couples TRBV2 to TRBJ2-3; weak D call: TRBD1 (6 bases). Germline V gene sequence: CDR1 SNHLY, CDR2 FYNNEI. Trimming pared 4 bases from V and 2 bases from J, leaving 13 bases between. The CDR3 has 15 residues. The CDR3 spells CASSVTGTPTDTQYF. Here the CDR3 DNA reads TGTGCCAGCAGTGTGACAGGAACCCCCACAGATACGCAGTATTTT.

The rearrangement uses TRBV7-2 and TRBJ2-1; a possible D gene is TRBD2 (5 bases). Germline V lookup: CDR1 SGHTA, CDR2 FQGNSA. Trimming took 5 bases from V and 3 from J, leaving 17 bases between them. The CDR3 consists of 16 residues. The CDR3, as DNA: TGTGCCAGCAGCCCCCTCGTCCTAGCCCGCTACAATGAGCAGTTCTTC. This codes for CASSPLVLARYNEQFF.

V is TRBV3-1 (or the pseudogene TRBV3-2) and J is TRBJ2-2, with D perhaps matching TRBD2 (5 bases). Trimming pared 1 base from V and 6 bases from J, leaving 12 bases between. The CDR3 is 15 amino acids. Germline CDR1 and CDR2: LGHDT and YNNKEL (reference sequence). CDR3 in amino acids: CASSQAHSAAGELFF. The CDR3 bases are TGTGCCAGCAGCCAAGCTCATAGCGCGGCCGGGGAGCTGTTTTTT.

The genes are TRBV10-1 and TRBJ2-3, with a weak D call TRBD2 (6 bases). The CDR3 consists of 13 residues. The V gene's germline CDR1 is WNHNN and CDR2 SYGVQD (reference sequence). Between the trimmed V and J ends, which lost 8 bases and 5 bases, there was a span of 14 bases. DNA for the CDR3: TGCGCCAGCCGCGGGGCGGTCGGAGATACGCAGTATTTT. Its protein is CASRGAVGDTQYF.

This rearrangement joins TRBV30 to TRBJ1-1; the D is unclear. This CDR3 has 13 amino acids. Trimming pared 0 bases from V and 4 bases from J, leaving 9 bases between. The germline CDR1 and CDR2 sequences are GTSNPN and SVGIG (reference sequence). CDR3 amino acids: CAWSVGGITEAFF. The CDR3 DNA is TGTGCCTGGAGTGTAGGAGGAATCACTGAAGCTTTCTTT.

The rearrangement links TRBV5-8 to TRBJ2-1; the match to TRBD2 covers 12 bases. The CDR3 runs to 16 residues. The junction had 5 bases not matched to a gene; V was cut back by 4 bases and J by 3 bases. Germline CDR1 is SGHTS and CDR2 is YDEGEE. CDR3 residues: CASSRWTSGNYNEQFF. Written as DNA, the CDR3 is TGTGCCAGCAGCCGATGGACTAGCGGGAACTACAATGAGCAGTTCTTC.

Written as DNA, the CDR3 is TGTGCCAGCAGCTTAGACGGGAACGGAGACGAGCAGTACTTC. Its protein product is CASSLDGNGDEQYF. The gene calls are TRBV7-3 and TRBJ2-7, with D perhaps matching TRBD2 (5 bases). The V gene lost 2 bases and the J gene lost 5 bases, with 13 bases spanning the gap. The CDR3 covers 14 residues. CDR1 is SGHTA, CDR2 FQGTGA, per germline.

V and J are TRBV27 and TRBJ2-7; no clear D. CDR1 and CDR2 from the germline V gene are MNHEY and SMNVEV (reference sequence). Trimming stripped 5 bases from V and 3 bases from J, with 8 bases between. The length of the CDR3 is 12 residues. The CDR3 sequence: CASSQTGYEQYF. The CDR3 region has the DNA TGTGCCAGCAGTCAGACGGGCTACGAGCAGTACTTC.

The V and J genes are TRBV21-1 and TRBJ2-7; whether TRBD2, the table's D call, matches the DNA was not checked. TRBV21-1 is noted as a pseudogene. The CDR3 spans 15 residues. DNA of the CDR3: TGTGCCAGCAGCAACCCTAACCTGGAGTCCTACGAGCAGTACTTC. It codes for CASSNPNLESYEQYF.